This T cell receptor beta chain derives from a study of tumor-infiltrating lymphocytes in primary liver carcinoma. Study details: Patients were men and women aged 30 to 69 years. Overall study findings and caveats: A significantly higher top-250-clone fraction was recorded for tumors than for blood (p = 0.039).

CDR1 SGHAT and CDR2 FQNNGV come from the germline V gene. This CDR3 has 12 residues. A word on this clonotype: Its antigen is undetermined. Germline and junction disagree at one end, which may indicate a read error.

The authors made TCR beta cDNA from about 500 ng total RNA with a constant-region primer. Libraries for TCR beta were built through three nested multiplex PCR rounds, which together made up a slightly modified ARM-PCR procedure. With TRBV1-TRBV30 forward primers and a C-beta reverse primer, the first two PCR rounds were run for approximately 9 cycles each. MiXCR was run by TCRdb on the multiplex PCR reads, yielding one entry per CDR3 protein. Here the sample spans 50,000 to 70,000 distinct CDR3 sequences, about three quarters being singletons. The study co-extracted DNA and RNA from about 19-30 mg of unsorted bulk tissue. Cases comprised patients with primary liver carcinoma who received surgical resection. Samples came from superior, inferior, lateral poles and tumor centre.

The TCR sequence derives from a man aged 35 to 55 with primary liver carcinoma and hepatitis B virus infection. The V gene is TRBV11-2, the J gene TRBJ2-3; D is unclear. The sequenced material came from liver tumor tissue from sampling region 2. Subset described: tumor region T2, inferior pole. The CDR3 here is CACSKSTDTLYF. In nucleotides, the CDR3 is TGTGCCTGCAGCAAATCCACAGATACGCTGTATTTT.